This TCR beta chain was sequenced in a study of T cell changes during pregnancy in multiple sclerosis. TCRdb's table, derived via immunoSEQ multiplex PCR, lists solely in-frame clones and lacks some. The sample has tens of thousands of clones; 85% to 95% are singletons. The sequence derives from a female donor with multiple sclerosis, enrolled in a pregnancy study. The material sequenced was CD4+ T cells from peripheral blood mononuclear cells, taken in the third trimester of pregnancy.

CDR3 coding DNA: TGTGCCAGCAGAGGACAGGGCACAGATACGCAGTATTTT. Amino acids: CASRGQGTDTQYF. The V gene is TRBV2, the J gene TRBJ2-3; 7 bases fit TRBD1. The junction had 1 base not matched to a gene; V was cut back by 6 bases and J by 1 base. Germline V lookup: CDR1 SNHLY, CDR2 FYNNEI. The CDR3 is made up of 13 amino acids.